A selection of T cell receptor beta chains follows, all from one sample in a study of cytomegalovirus exposure and HLA in healthy donors. Profiled with immunoSEQ multiplex PCR; TCRdb holds only in-frame clones, not every one. The sample has approximately 110,000 clones, 75% to 90% seen once. The sequenced sample consisted of PBMCs. These receptors were obtained from a man in his forties or fifties in good health and CMV-seronegative. Both conserved end residues are part of each CDR3. Fields, in order: D gene, V gene, clone size, J gene, CDR3 DNA, CDR3 protein. A D gene is named only where the DNA matches it firmly. For some rows the clone size is stated as once, few or many, or as a class when expanded; others skip it.

D: TRBD2; V: TRBV9; size: NA; J: TRBJ2-1; DNA: TGTGCCAGCAGCGTAGGGCTAGCGGGCAGGGAGGAGCAGTTCTTC; CDR3: CASSVGLAGREEQFF
D: NA; V: TRBV27; size: NA; J: TRBJ1-2; DNA: TGTGCCAGCAGTCAGCGGGGAACGAACTATGGCTACACCTTC; CDR3: CASSQRGTNYGYTF
D: TRBD2; V: TRBV27; size: NA; J: TRBJ2-1; DNA: TGTGCCAGCAGTTTAAAAACAGCGGGAGCCTACAATGAGCAGTTCTTC; CDR3: CASSLKTAGAYNEQFF
D: TRBD1; V: TRBV9; size: NA; J: TRBJ1-3; DNA: TGTGCCAGCAGCCAGGGACAGGGAGTTGGAAACACCATATATTTT; CDR3: CASSQGQGVGNTIYF
D: NA; V: TRBV7-9; size: NA; J: TRBJ1-5; DNA: TGTGCCAGCAGCGGGCCTGGGTTTTATCAGCCCCAGCATTTT; CDR3: CASSGPGFYQPQHF
D: NA; V: TRBV5-4; size: few; J: TRBJ2-3; DNA: TGTGCCAGCACCGGGAGACAGTCAGATACGCAGTATTTT; CDR3: CASTGRQSDTQYF
D: TRBD1; V: TRBV6-6; size: once; J: TRBJ1-5; DNA: TGTGCCAGCAGTCTCCCCGACAGGGGAGGCAATCAGCCCCAGCATTTT; CDR3: CASSLPDRGGNQPQHF
D: TRBD1; V: TRBV6-5; size: NA; J: TRBJ1-2; DNA: TGTGCCAGCAGTTCCTGGCAGGGGGCCCAAAACTATGGCTACACCTTC; CDR3: CASSSWQGAQNYGYTF
D: TRBD2; V: TRBV28; size: NA; J: TRBJ2-7; DNA: TGTGCCAGCAGGGGGGGAGGGCCTTACGAGCAGTACTTC; CDR3: CASRGGGPYEQYF
D: TRBD1; V: TRBV7-9; size: few; J: TRBJ2-5; DNA: TGTGCCAGCAGCTTCCTGGACAGGGAGGAGACCCAGTACTTC; CDR3: CASSFLDREETQYF
D: NA; V: TRBV28; size: NA; J: TRBJ1-4; DNA: TGTGCCAGCAGTTTCGGGGGAGCGGCTAATGAAAAACTGTTTTTT; CDR3: CASSFGGAANEKLFF
D: NA; V: TRBV6-6; size: NA; J: TRBJ2-4; DNA: TGTGCCAGCAGTTACTCGGACAGAAATTACGGCATTCAGTACTTC; CDR3: CASSYSDRNYGIQYF
D: NA; V: TRBV4-2; size: NA; J: TRBJ1-2; DNA: TGTGCCAGCAGCCAGACCGGGACATTGGGCAACTATGGCTACACCTTC; CDR3: CASSQTGTLGNYGYTF
D: TRBD1; V: TRBV5-1; size: NA; J: TRBJ1-1; DNA: TGCGCCAGCAGCTTGTCTGGGACAGGATTGAACACTGAAGCTTTCTTT; CDR3: CASSLSGTGLNTEAFF
D: NA; V: TRBV28; size: NA; J: TRBJ2-7; DNA: TGTGCCAGCAGTTGGGGCGGTGGGAGGTACTACGAGCAGTACTTC; CDR3: CASSWGGGRYYEQYF
D: NA; V: TRBV18; size: NA; J: TRBJ2-7; DNA: TGTGCCAGCTCGAATCTAGCCCTCTCCTACGAGCAGTACTTC; CDR3: CASSNLALSYEQYF
D: NA; V: TRBV30; size: NA; J: TRBJ2-5; DNA: TGTGCCTGGGGCAAAGAGACCCAGTACTTC; CDR3: CAWGKETQYF
D: TRBD1; V: TRBV5-1; size: NA; J: TRBJ1-1; DNA: TGCGCCAGCAGCTTGGATGGACAGGGGGCTGTAGTTAGTACTGAAGCTTTCTTT; CDR3: CASSLDGQGAVVSTEAFF
D: NA; V: TRBV20-1; size: few; J: TRBJ2-1; DNA: TGCAGTGCTAGCCTACGCCATGAGCAGTTCTTC; CDR3: CSASLRHEQFF
D: NA; V: TRBV7-6; size: NA; J: TRBJ2-3; DNA: TGTGCCAGCAGCCTCGAAGGGGTTACGCAGTATTTT; CDR3: CASSLEGVTQYF
D: NA; V: TRBV2; size: NA; J: TRBJ1-4; DNA: TGTGCCAGCACCGACCAGGGGTATAATGAAAAGCTGTTTTTT; CDR3: CASTDQGYNEKLFF
D: NA; V: TRBV19; size: NA; J: TRBJ1-2; DNA: TGTGCCAGTGGGATAACAGGCCCTAGGGGCTATGGCTACACCTTC; CDR3: CASGITGPRGYGYTF
D: NA; V: TRBV28; size: NA; J: TRBJ2-7; DNA: TGTGCCAACGCCAATGGACTAACGGCCTCCTACGAGCAGTACTTC; CDR3: CANANGLTASYEQYF
D: NA; V: TRBV5-1; size: NA; J: TRBJ2-1; DNA: TGCGCCTCCGAGGCGGGGAATGAGCAGTTCTTC; CDR3: CASEAGNEQFF
D: TRBD1; V: TRBV5-1; size: NA; J: TRBJ1-1; DNA: TGCGCCAGCAGCCCGACAGGGGGCGCATCGGGCACTGAAGCTTTCTTT; CDR3: CASSPTGGASGTEAFF
D: NA; V: TRBV19; size: NA; J: TRBJ1-2; DNA: TGTGCCAGTAGTAAAGAGAACTCCTTC; CDR3: CASSKENSF
D: NA; V: TRBV6-1; size: NA; J: TRBJ2-7; DNA: TGTGCCAGCACCCTTGTCCCGGGCTCCTACGAGCAGTACTTC; CDR3: CASTLVPGSYEQYF
D: NA; V: TRBV7-9; size: NA; J: TRBJ1-5; DNA: TGTTCCAGCAGCTTAGAGGACACCAATCAGCCCCAGCATTTT; CDR3: CSSSLEDTNQPQHF
D: NA; V: TRBV7-2; size: NA; J: TRBJ2-1; DNA: TGTGCCAGCAGCTTAGGTCACAGAAACAATGAGCAGTTCTTC; CDR3: CASSLGHRNNEQFF
D: NA; V: TRBV12-5; size: NA; J: TRBJ2-7; DNA: TGTGCTAGTGGGCACGGTTACGAGCAGTACTTC; CDR3: CASGHGYEQYF
D: TRBD2; V: TRBV5-1; size: once; J: TRBJ2-7; DNA: TGCGCCAGCAGCTTGGAGCCTAGCGGGGGGCTACCATACGAGCAGTACTTC; CDR3: CASSLEPSGGLPYEQYF
D: TRBD1; V: TRBV19; size: NA; J: TRBJ1-5; DNA: TGTGCCAGTAGTCCTCCGGACAGGGGGAATCAGCCCCAGCATTTT; CDR3: CASSPPDRGNQPQHF
D: TRBD1; V: TRBV13; size: few; J: TRBJ1-1; DNA: TGTGCCAGCAGCTTCCCGGACAGGTGGGGCGAAGCTTTCTTT; CDR3: CASSFPDRWGEAFF
D: NA; V: TRBV30; size: NA; J: TRBJ1-1; DNA: TGTGCCTGGAGTGTCCCCTGGAGGGGCTACACTGAAGCTTTCTTT; CDR3: CAWSVPWRGYTEAFF
D: TRBD1; V: TRBV7-2; size: NA; J: TRBJ2-3; DNA: TGTGCCAGCAGCTCAACAGGGGGCGTCGGCACAGATACGCAGTATTTT; CDR3: CASSSTGGVGTDTQYF
D: NA; V: TRBV1; size: NA; J: TRBJ1-1; DNA: TGCACCAGCAGCCAAGAGAGGGGGCTGATCAACACTGAAGCTTTCTTT; CDR3: CTSSQERGLINTEAFF
D: TRBD1; V: TRBV29-1; size: NA; J: TRBJ1-1; DNA: TGCAGCGTTCCGGGACAGGGTTTGTTTGAAGCTTTCTTT; CDR3: CSVPGQGLFEAFF
D: TRBD1; V: TRBV28; size: NA; J: TRBJ2-7; DNA: TGTGCCAGCAGGGAGGGACAGGGATTGGGAGAGCAGTACTTC; CDR3: CASREGQGLGEQYF
D: NA; V: TRBV14; size: NA; J: TRBJ2-7; DNA: TGTGCCAGCAGCCAAGATTGGGGGGACCAGTACGAGCAGTACTTC; CDR3: CASSQDWGDQYEQYF
D: TRBD1; V: TRBV4-3; size: few; J: TRBJ2-7; DNA: TGCGCCAGCTCGCCAGGGACAGGGGGCACCTACGAGCAGTACTTC; CDR3: CASSPGTGGTYEQYF
D: NA; V: TRBV6-5; size: once; J: TRBJ1-2; DNA: TGTGCCAGCCGGATGAGGTCCAACTATGGCTACACCTTC; CDR3: CASRMRSNYGYTF
D: TRBD2; V: TRBV5-4; size: once; J: TRBJ2-1; DNA: TGTGCCAGCAGCTTGTCTGGGACTACCGTTTCCTACAATGAGCAGTTCTTC; CDR3: CASSLSGTTVSYNEQFF